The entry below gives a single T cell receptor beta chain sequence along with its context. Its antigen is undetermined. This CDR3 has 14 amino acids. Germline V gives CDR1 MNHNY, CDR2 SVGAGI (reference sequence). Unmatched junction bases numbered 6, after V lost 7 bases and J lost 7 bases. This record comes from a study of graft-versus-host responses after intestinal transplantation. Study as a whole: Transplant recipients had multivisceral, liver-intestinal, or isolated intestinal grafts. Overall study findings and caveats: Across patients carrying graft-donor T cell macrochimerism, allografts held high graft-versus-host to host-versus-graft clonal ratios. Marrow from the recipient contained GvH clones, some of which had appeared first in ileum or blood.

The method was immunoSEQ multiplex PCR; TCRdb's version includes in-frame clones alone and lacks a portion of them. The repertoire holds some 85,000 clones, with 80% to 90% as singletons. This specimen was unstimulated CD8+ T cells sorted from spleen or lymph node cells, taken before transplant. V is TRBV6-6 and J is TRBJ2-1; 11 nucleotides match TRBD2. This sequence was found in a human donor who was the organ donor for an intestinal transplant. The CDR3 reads CASTLAGGPNEQFF. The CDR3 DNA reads TGTGCCAGCACCTTAGCGGGGGGGCCAAATGAGCAGTTCTTC.